This T cell receptor beta chain was sequenced in a study of vaccination and CD4 T cells after COVID-19. About the study: Median time from second vaccine dose to sampling was over 55 days (14 to 241).

From germline, CDR1 is SEHNR and CDR2 FQNEAQ (reference sequence). The V and J ends lost 1 base and 1 base, in that order; junction bases with no gene match: 5. The CDR3 spans 16 residues. On this clonotype: Its antigen remains unknown.

Indicated treatment: approximately 11-day PBMC culture with coronavirus spike peptide pools or control peptides (ViraFEST assay). Sequenced with the Oncomine TCR Beta short-read assay was DNA taken from cultured CD4+ T cells. Genomic DNA extraction was carried out from cultured CD4+ T cells. One entry per CDR3 protein, called by TCRdb with MiXCR from the PCR reads. The table has about 11,000 distinct CDR3 sequences, approximately 70% seen once. This receptor was obtained from a human donor who had recovered from COVID-19. The source material was CD4+ T cells from blood, cultured in vitro. This chain uses TRBV7-9 with TRBJ1-1; 8 bases match TRBD1. The CDR3 DNA follows: TGTGCCAGCAGCTTAGACCCCGGACAGGGGAACACTGAAGCTTTCTTT. Its translation is CASSLDPGQGNTEAFF.